These T cell receptor beta chains were read from a single sample in a study of blood T cell repertoires in COVID-19. TCRdb keeps only in-frame clones here, not all; method: immunoSEQ multiplex PCR. The table lists approximately 77,000 clones, 80% of them singletons. What was sequenced was peripheral blood. The receptor set was obtained from a woman in her 70s with acute or convalescent COVID-19. Each CDR3 is given without its conserved first and last residue.

v_gene,j_gene,CDR3aa
TRBV4-3,TRBJ2-1,ASSQDSGTNNEQF
TRBV6-5,TRBJ2-1,ASSYGGMGSYNEQF
TRBV7-8,TRBJ1-1,ASSNLDRGSTEAF
TRBV5-5,TRBJ1-6,ASSLGWPGGGNSPLH
TRBV4-2,TRBJ2-2,ASSQEGNRAFTGELF
TRBV7-2,TRBJ1-1,ASSLSGGNTEAF
TRBV3-1/TRBV3-2,TRBJ2-2,ASSPRTGGTGELF
TRBV6-5,TRBJ1-1,ASSYSGRGGEAF
TRBV5-1,TRBJ1-1,ASSLGHLNTEAF
TRBV15,TRBJ2-2,ATSRPEETGAGGTGELF
TRBV7-8,TRBJ1-3,ASSFMAGRSGNTIY
TRBV15,TRBJ2-5,ATSTRDFSGGETQY
TRBV5-1,TRBJ2-3,ASSDLAGGPIDTQY
TRBV14,TRBJ2-1,ASSQEGSYNEQF
TRBV6-5,TRBJ2-3,ASSSGQGTDTQY
TRBV9,TRBJ2-7,ASSVEGSGGGDEQY
TRBV6-2/TRBV6-3,TRBJ2-7,ASSTVAGGLYEQY
TRBV5-5,TRBJ1-2,ASSLYGEPIDGYT
TRBV13,TRBJ2-1,ASSSGLTNEQF
TRBV27,TRBJ1-1,ASRRQQGLIGTEAF
TRBV3-1/TRBV3-2,TRBJ2-3,ASSQDHRGTDTQY
TRBV4-1,TRBJ1-3,ASSQAGQAGPNTIY
TRBV5-1,TRBJ1-2,ASTQVQGALDGYT
TRBV5-6,TRBJ1-1,ASSGGWGVNTEAF
TRBV3-1/TRBV3-2,TRBJ2-1,ASSQNRGGDYNEQF
TRBV2,TRBJ2-3,ASDLESGGGLTDTQY
TRBV4-1,TRBJ1-4,ASSQSTGVAEKLF
TRBV6-6,TRBJ2-1,ASTGAGEGHEQF
TRBV7-2,TRBJ2-7,LKVGGFEQY
TRBV6-5,TRBJ2-3,ASSYSGQVTDTQY
TRBV6-6,TRBJ2-3,ASSYSRAGGIDTQY
TRBV7-2,TRBJ2-3,ASSPTRGDNTQY
TRBV19,TRBJ1-1,ASSIGEAEGSTEAF
TRBV30,TRBJ1-5,AWSMAQPQH
TRBV6-5,TRBJ1-2,ASTQRPGYGYT
TRBV6-4,TRBJ1-1,ASSDGTEAF
TRBV20-1,TRBJ1-1,SLIKNTEAF
TRBV18,TRBJ1-2,ASSPRGTDYGYT
TRBV7-8,TRBJ1-5,ASSLDRGLYGQPQH
TRBV4-2,TRBJ1-4,ASSPGQGEKLF